Listed below are T cell receptor beta chains from one sample, sequenced in a study of tumor and adjacent non-tumor tissue in lung cancer. Each CDR3 protein is one row after TCRdb ran MiXCR on the multiplex PCR reads. The sample consists of about 98,000 distinct CDR3 sequences, roughly 78% of them appearing once. Material for sequencing was distant non-tumor lung tissue. The receptors derive from a man in his sixties with small cell lung cancer. The CDR3 runs from the conserved cysteine through the conserved F or W. D genes are given only for firm matches. For some rows the clone size is stated as once, few or many, or as a class when expanded; others skip it.

v_gene	abundance	d_gene	j_gene	CDR3aa	CDR3nt
TRBV12-3/TRBV12-4	once	-	TRBJ2-3	CASSPQGGRSTDTQYF	TGTGCCAGCAGTCCCCAGGGGGGCCGGAGCACAGATACGCAGTATTTT
TRBV30	many	TRBD1	TRBJ2-7	CAWSEGTASYEQYF	TGTGCCTGGAGTGAGGGGACAGCTTCCTACGAGCAGTACTTC
TRBV7-8	many	TRBD1	TRBJ1-5	CASSPRGPGNQPQHF	TGTGCCAGCAGCCCCAGGGGGCCGGGGAATCAGCCCCAGCATTTT
TRBV5-6	once	-	TRBJ2-5	CASSLRIRDTQYF	TGCGCCAGCAGCTTGAGAATTCGGGATACCCAGTACTTC
TRBV4-1	-	-	TRBJ1-2	CASSQPDSVHDYTF	TGCGCCAGCAGCCAACCGGACAGCGTCCATGACTACACCTTC
TRBV6-2/TRBV6-3	-	-	TRBJ2-3	CANSYGAATDTQYF	TGTGCCAATAGTTATGGGGCAGCCACAGATACGCAGTATTTT
TRBV6-2/TRBV6-3	many	TRBD2	TRBJ2-4	CASSYGRLAGGAQYF	TGTGCCAGCAGTTACGGTCGGCTAGCGGGAGGTGCTCAGTACTTC
TRBV6-2/TRBV6-3	-	TRBD2	TRBJ2-1	CASRYRLAVNNEQFF	TGTGCCAGCAGATACAGACTAGCGGTAAACAATGAACAGTTCTTC
TRBV5-4	-	-	TRBJ2-7	CASSWDGSPYEQYF	TGTGCCAGCAGCTGGGACGGAAGCCCCTACGAGCAGTACTTC
TRBV6-1	-	-	TRBJ1-5	CASSGRGPEGNQPRHF	TGTGCTAGCAGTGGCCGGGGCCCGGAGGGCAATCAGCCCCGGCATTTT
TRBV6-5	-	-	TRBJ2-1	CASSLAGGVGNEQFF	TGTGCCAGCAGTTTAGCTGGGGGAGTGGGTAATGAGCAGTTCTTC
TRBV5-8	-	TRBD1	TRBJ2-5	CASSPTGGETQHF	TGTGCCAGCAGCCCAACAGGGGGAGAGACCCAACACTTC
TRBV28	-	TRBD1	TRBJ1-5	CASSLGDRGGSNQPQHF	TGTGCCAGCAGTTTGGGTGACAGGGGGGGGAGCAATCAGCCCCAGCATTTT
TRBV20-1	few	TRBD2	TRBJ2-1	CSTTSASGRVHEQFF	TGCAGTACTACTTCGGCTAGCGGGAGGGTCCATGAGCAGTTCTTC
TRBV12-3/TRBV12-4	-	TRBD1	TRBJ2-2	CVSSFSGTGTGELFF	TGTGTCAGCAGTTTCTCTGGGACAGGCACGGGGGAGCTGTTTTTT
TRBV5-1	-	TRBD2	TRBJ2-7	CASSSNPGTNGYEQYF	TGCGCCAGCAGCTCAAATCCCGGGACTAACGGATACGAGCAGTACTTC
TRBV6-1	-	-	TRBJ2-1	CASIFNGSGNEQFF	TGTGCCAGTATCTTTAACGGGAGTGGGAATGAGCAGTTCTTC
TRBV5-4	many	-	TRBJ1-5	CASSFISGTNQSPQHF	TGTGCCAGCAGCTTCATTTCCGGGACAAATCAATCGCCCCAGCATTTT
TRBV6-2/TRBV6-3	-	-	TRBJ2-1	CANNIGPNNEQFF	TGTGCCAACAATATCGGTCCTAACAATGAGCAGTTCTTC
TRBV29-1	once	TRBD2	TRBJ2-3	CSVAGVAGTSTDTQYF	TGCAGCGTCGCGGGGGTAGCGGGCACTAGCACGGATACGCAGTATTTT
TRBV13	-	-	TRBJ1-5	CASSYSDQPQHF	TGTGCCAGCAGTTATAGCGATCAGCCCCAGCATTTT
TRBV11-2	-	-	TRBJ2-1	CASSLGVAGGYYFNEQFF	TGTGCCAGCAGTTTAGGAGTAGCTGGAGGCTACTACTTCAATGAGCAGTTCTTC
TRBV5-6	many	TRBD1	TRBJ2-3	CASSAGDRGRVTDTQYF	TGTGCCAGCAGCGCAGGGGACAGGGGGCGGGTCACAGATACGCAGTATTTT
TRBV6-2/TRBV6-3	-	TRBD1	TRBJ1-5	CTSSTGATNNQPQHF	TGTACCAGCAGTACAGGGGCTACTAACAATCAGCCCCAGCATTTT
TRBV5-1	-	-	TRBJ2-4	CASNLEGTNIQYF	TGCGCCAGCAACTTGGAGGGGACAAACATTCAGTACTTC
TRBV5-1	-	TRBD2	TRBJ2-1	CANSLDSIIAGSWYEQFF	TGCGCCAACAGCTTGGACAGCATTATAGCGGGAAGCTGGTATGAGCAGTTCTTC
TRBV6-2/TRBV6-3	-	-	TRBJ1-2	CASGEDGYVYTF	TGTGCCAGCGGAGAGGATGGCTATGTCTACACCTTC
TRBV4-2	many	TRBD1	TRBJ2-7	CASSQPGQGGEQYF	TGTGCCAGCAGCCAACCGGGACAGGGAGGCGAGCAGTACTTC
TRBV6-2/TRBV6-3	-	TRBD2	TRBJ2-1	CASGFSFHEQLF	TGTGCTAGCGGGTTTAGTTTCCATGAGCAGCTCTTC
TRBV11-2	-	-	TRBJ2-1	CASNKRQGDNEQYF	TGTGCCAGCAATAAGCGGCAGGGCGACAATGAGCAATACTTC
TRBV12-3/TRBV12-4	-	-	TRBJ2-3	CASGGYTHYF	TGTGCCAGCGGTGGATATACGCACTATTTT
TRBV6-5	-	TRBD2	TRBJ2-1	CATPKASGIDYNEQLF	TGTGCCACCCCTAAGGCGAGCGGGATCGACTACAATGAGCAGTTGTTC
TRBV11-1	-	TRBD2	TRBJ2-1	CASSLPLAATYNEQLF	TGTGCCAGCAGTTTACCACTAGCGGCAACCTACAATGAGCAGCTCTTC
TRBV20-1	-	TRBD1	TRBJ1-1	CSAGGQNTQVFF	TGCAGTGCTGGGGGACAGAACACTCAAGTTTTCTTT
TRBV4-2	-	-	TRBJ2-7	CADSQERGEHCEQYF	TGTGCCGACAGCCAAGAGCGCGGAGAACACTGCGAGCAGTACTTC
TRBV10-3	-	TRBD2	TRBJ2-5	CTISIAGEEAQYF	TGTACCATCAGCATAGCGGGAGAGGAGGCCCAGTATTTC
TRBV5-4	many	-	TRBJ2-1	CASSLAGGLARGRQFF	TGTGCCAGCAGCTTGGCCGGTGGCTTGGCCCGGGGACGGCAGTTCTTC
TRBV5-1	-	-	TRBJ2-1	CASSLMQPNSYNEQFF	TGCGCCAGCAGCTTGATGCAGCCGAACTCCTACAATGAGCAGTTCTTC
TRBV4-1	-	-	TRBJ2-2	CASSQVGSNIGELFF	TGCGCCAGCAGTCAAGTCGGCAGTAATATCGGGGAGCTGTTTTTT
TRBV12-3/TRBV12-4	few	-	TRBJ2-3	CASSPLLPSDAQYF	TGTGCCAGCAGCCCACTACTCCCCTCTGATGCGCAGTATTTT
TRBV5-1	-	TRBD1	TRBJ1-1	CPSSLVQGMNNESFF	TGCCCCAGCAGCTTGGTACAGGGGATGAACAATGAATCTTTCTTT
TRBV11-2	once	TRBD1	TRBJ2-5	CASSLARQGTGPQYF	TGTGCCAGCAGCCTAGCTCGACAGGGGACAGGGCCCCAGTACTTC
TRBV20-1	-	TRBD2	TRBJ2-1	CSARPGTSGVDEQFF	TGCAGTGCTCGACCAGGGACTAGCGGGGTAGATGAGCAGTTCTTC
TRBV6-5	-	TRBD2	TRBJ2-5	CASSYRGGRETRFF	TGTGCCAGCAGTTACCGCGGGGGGCGGGAGACCCGGTTCTTC
TRBV28	-	-	TRBJ1-6	CASSTGSPYNTPLHF	TGTGCCAGCAGTACGGGAAGCCCCTATAATACACCCCTCCACTTT
TRBV4-1	-	-	TRBJ2-7	CASSFDRPYEQYF	TGCGCCAGTAGTTTCGACAGACCCTACGAGCAATACTTC
TRBV6-9	-	-	TRBJ1-6	CAGLGGAPDYNSPLHF	TGTGCCGGCCTCGGTGGGGCTCCTGACTATAACTCACCCCTCCACTTT
TRBV11-2	-	-	TRBJ2-1	CASSLLGWDHGEQFF	TGTGCCAGCAGCTTACTGGGCTGGGATCATGGTGAGCAGTTCTTC
TRBV6-2/TRBV6-3	-	TRBD2	TRBJ2-7	CASKMAGAPMVQNF	TGTGCCAGCAAGATGGCGGGAGCCCCTATGGTGCAGAACTTC
TRBV4-1	many	TRBD2	TRBJ2-1	CASSLDPTSGSGNEQFF	TGCGCCAGCAGCCTCGATCCGACTAGCGGGAGTGGAAATGAGCAGTTCTTC
TRBV20-1	-	TRBD1	TRBJ1-1	CSVGGQNTEAIF	TGCAGTGTTGGGGGACAGAACACTGAGGCTATCTTT
TRBV29-1	-	-	TRBJ2-2	CSVGDREENTWELFF	TGCAGTGTGGGCGACAGGGAGGAGAACACCTGGGAGCTGTTTTTT
TRBV12-3/TRBV12-4	-	-	TRBJ2-1	CASSFGINPSEQFF	TGTGCTAGCAGTTTTGGGATTAACCCTTCTGAGCAGTTCTTC
TRBV6-5	-	-	TRBJ1-2	CVSTPVTGTGNYDYTF	TGTGTCAGCACCCCCGTCACCGGGACGGGGAACTATGACTACACCTTC
TRBV28	many	-	TRBJ1-4	CASSLSGATTNEKLFF	TGTGCCAGCAGTTTATCGGGGGCTACAACTAATGAAAAACTGTTTTTT
TRBV4-1	-	-	TRBJ2-7	CASIFDRLYDQYF	TGCGCCAGCATTTTCGACAGACTTTACGATCAGTACTTC
TRBV6-5	once	TRBD1	TRBJ2-7	CASNSGQGVYERYF	TGTGCCAGCAATTCGGGACAGGGGGTCTACGAGCGGTACTTC
TRBV5-1	many	-	TRBJ1-2	CASSLVDSYGYTF	TGCGCCAGCAGCTTGGTTGACAGCTATGGCTACACCTTC
TRBV28	-	TRBD2	TRBJ2-1	CASNVLAGAVNEQFF	TGTGCCAGCAATGTGCTAGCGGGAGCCGTCAATGAGCAGTTCTTC
TRBV11-3	-	-	TRBJ2-3	CASSFISESSTDTQYF	TGTGCCAGCAGCTTTATCTCGGAGTCTAGCACAGATACGCAGTATTTT